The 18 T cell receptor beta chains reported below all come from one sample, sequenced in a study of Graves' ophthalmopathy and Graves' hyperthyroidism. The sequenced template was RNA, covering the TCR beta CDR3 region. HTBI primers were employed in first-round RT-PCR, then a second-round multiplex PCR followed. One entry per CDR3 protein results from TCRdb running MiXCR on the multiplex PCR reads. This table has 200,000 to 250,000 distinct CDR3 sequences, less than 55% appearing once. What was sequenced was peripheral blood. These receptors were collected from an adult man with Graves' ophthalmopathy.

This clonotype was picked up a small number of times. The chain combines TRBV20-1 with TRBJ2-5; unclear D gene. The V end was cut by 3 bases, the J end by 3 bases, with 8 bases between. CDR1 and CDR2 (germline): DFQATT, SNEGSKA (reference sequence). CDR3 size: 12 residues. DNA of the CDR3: TGCAGTGCTAGGGAAAACAAAGAGACCCAGTACTTC. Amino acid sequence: CSARENKETQYF.

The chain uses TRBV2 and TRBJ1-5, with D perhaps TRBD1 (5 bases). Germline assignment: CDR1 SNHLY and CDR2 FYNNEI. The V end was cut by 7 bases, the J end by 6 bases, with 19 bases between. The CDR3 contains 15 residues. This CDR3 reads CASTPSLGGGQPQHF. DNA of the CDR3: TGTGCCAGCACGCCTTCCCTGGGGGGGGGTCAGCCCCAGCATTTT.

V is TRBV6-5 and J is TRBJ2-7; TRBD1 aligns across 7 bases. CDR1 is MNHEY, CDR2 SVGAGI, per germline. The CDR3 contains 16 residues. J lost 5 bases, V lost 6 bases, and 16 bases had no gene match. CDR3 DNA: TGTGCCAGCAGCCGTTATCCGGGACAGATGAGAGACGAGCAGTACTTC. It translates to CASSRYPGQMRDEQYF.

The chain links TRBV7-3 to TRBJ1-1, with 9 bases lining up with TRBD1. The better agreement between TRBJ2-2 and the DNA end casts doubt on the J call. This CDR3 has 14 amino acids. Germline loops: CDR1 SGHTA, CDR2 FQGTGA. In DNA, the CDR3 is TGTGCCAGCAGCACAGGGGGCAACACCGGGGAGCTGTTTTTT. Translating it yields CASSTGGNTGELFF.

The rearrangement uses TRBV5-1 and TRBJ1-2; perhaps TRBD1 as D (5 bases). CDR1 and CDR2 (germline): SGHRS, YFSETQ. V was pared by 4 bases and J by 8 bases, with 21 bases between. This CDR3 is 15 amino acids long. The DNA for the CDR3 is TGCGCCAGCAGCGTTGGGACCACTGAGGGTAAAGGCTACACCTTC. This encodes CASSVGTTEGKGYTF.

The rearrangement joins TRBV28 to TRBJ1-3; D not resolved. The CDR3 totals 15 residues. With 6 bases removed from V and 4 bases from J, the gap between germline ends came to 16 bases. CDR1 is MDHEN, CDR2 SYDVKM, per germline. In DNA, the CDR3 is TGTGCCAGCAGCGGGCCAGGTTTAATGGGAAACACCATATATTTT. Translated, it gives CASSGPGLMGNTIYF.

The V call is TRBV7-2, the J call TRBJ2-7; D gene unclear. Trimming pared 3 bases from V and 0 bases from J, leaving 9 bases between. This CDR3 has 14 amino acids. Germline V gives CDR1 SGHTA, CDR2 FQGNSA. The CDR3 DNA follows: TGTGCCAGCAGCTTTGCCAGAAGCTCCTACGAGCAGTACTTC. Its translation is CASSFARSSYEQYF.

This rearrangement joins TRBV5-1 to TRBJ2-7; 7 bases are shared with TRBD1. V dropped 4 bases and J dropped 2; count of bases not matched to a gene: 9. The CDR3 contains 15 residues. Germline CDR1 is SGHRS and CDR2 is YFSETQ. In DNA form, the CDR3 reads TGCGCCAGCAGCCCGGGACAGAAAATTCCCTACGAGCAGTACTTC. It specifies CASSPGQKIPYEQYF.

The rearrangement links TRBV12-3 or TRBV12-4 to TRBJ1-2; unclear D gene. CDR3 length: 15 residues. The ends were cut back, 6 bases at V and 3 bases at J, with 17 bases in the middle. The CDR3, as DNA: TGTGCCAGCAGCTCCCGGGAGGGCTGGGACTATGGCTACACCTTC. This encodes CASSSREGWDYGYTF.

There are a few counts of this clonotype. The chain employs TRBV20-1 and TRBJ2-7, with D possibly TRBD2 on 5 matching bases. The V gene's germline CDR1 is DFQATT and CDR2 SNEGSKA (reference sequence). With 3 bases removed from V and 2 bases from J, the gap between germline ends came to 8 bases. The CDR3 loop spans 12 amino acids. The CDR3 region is CSASSTTYEQYF. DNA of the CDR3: TGCAGTGCTAGCTCGACTACCTACGAGCAGTACTTC.

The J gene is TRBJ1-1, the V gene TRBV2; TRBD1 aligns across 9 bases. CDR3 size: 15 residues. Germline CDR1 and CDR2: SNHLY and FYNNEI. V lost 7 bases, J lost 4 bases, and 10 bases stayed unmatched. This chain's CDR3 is CASTNRGREGTEAFF. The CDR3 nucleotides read TGTGCCAGCACTAACAGGGGGCGAGAGGGCACTGAAGCTTTCTTT.

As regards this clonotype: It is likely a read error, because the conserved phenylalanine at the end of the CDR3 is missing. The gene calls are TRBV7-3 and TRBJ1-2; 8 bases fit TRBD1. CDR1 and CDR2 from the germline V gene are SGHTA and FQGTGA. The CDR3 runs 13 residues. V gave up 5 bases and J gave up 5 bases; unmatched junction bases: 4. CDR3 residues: CASSKDRGYGYTS. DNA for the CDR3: TGTGCCAGCAGCAAAGACAGGGGATATGGCTACACCTCC.

The CDR3 DNA follows: TGTGCCAGCAGCGCCAGACAGGGCGCGAACACTGAAGCTTTCTTT. It yields the protein CASSARQGANTEAFF. The chain links TRBV9 to TRBJ1-1; 7 bases match TRBD1. The CDR3 is 15 residues long. Germline V gives CDR1 SGDLS, CDR2 YYNGEE. J gave up 1 base and V 3 bases, and 6 bases lay outside the gene matches.

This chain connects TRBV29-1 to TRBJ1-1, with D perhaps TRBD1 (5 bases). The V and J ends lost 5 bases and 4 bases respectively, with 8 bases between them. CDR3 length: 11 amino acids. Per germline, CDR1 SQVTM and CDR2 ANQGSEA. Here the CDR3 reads CSVRDLTEAFF. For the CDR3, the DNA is TGCAGCGTTCGGGACCTCACTGAAGCTTTCTTT.

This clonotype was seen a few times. CDR3 sequence: CASSDRPRYEQYF. Written as DNA, the CDR3 is TGTGCCAGCAGTGACAGGCCGCGCTACGAGCAGTACTTC. The V call is TRBV9, the J call TRBJ2-7; D might be TRBD1 (6 bases). In germline, CDR1 is SGDLS, CDR2 YYNGEE. This CDR3 is 13 amino acids long. V was pared by 5 bases and J by 3 bases, with 12 bases between.

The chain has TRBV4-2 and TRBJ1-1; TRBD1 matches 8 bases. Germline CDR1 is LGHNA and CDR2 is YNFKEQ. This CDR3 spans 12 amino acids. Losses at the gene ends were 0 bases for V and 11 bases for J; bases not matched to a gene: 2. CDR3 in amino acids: CASSQEDRDAFF. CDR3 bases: TGTGCCAGCAGCCAAGAGGACAGGGACGCTTTCTTT.

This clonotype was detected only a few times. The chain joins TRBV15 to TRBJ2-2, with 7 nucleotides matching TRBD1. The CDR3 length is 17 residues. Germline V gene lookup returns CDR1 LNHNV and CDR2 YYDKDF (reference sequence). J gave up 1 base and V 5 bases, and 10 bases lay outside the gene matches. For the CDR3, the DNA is TGTGCCACCAGCGAGGACCTTCGGACAGGGAACACCGGGGAGCTGTTTTTT. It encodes CATSEDLRTGNTGELFF.

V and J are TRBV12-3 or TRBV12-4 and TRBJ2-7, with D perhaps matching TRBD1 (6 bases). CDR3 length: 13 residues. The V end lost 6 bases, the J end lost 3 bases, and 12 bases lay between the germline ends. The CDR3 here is CASSRGSLYEQYF. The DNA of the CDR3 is TGTGCCAGCAGCAGGGGCAGCCTCTACGAGCAGTACTTC.